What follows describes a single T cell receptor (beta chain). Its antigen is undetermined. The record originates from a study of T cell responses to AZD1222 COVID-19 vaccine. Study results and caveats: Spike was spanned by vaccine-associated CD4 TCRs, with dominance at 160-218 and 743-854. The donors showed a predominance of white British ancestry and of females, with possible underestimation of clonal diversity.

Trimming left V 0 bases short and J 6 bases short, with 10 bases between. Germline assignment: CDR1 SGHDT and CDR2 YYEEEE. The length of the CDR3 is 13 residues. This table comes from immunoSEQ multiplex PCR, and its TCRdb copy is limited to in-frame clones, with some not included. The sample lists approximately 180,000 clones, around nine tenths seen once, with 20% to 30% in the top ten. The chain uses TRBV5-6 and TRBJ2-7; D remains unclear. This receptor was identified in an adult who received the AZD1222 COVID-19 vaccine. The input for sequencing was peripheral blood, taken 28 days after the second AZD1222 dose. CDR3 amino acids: CASSLEGGSEQYF. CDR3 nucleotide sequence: TGTGCCAGCAGCTTGGAAGGTGGATCCGAGCAGTACTTC.